This record looks at one TCR beta chain sequence and its context. TCRdb redid the calling of the 5' RACE reads with MiXCR, one entry per CDR3 protein. The table shows roughly 400,000 distinct CDR3 sequences, with around 17% occurring only once. This CDR3 comprises 15 residues. Per germline, CDR1 SGDLS and CDR2 YYNGEE. V lost 0 bases, J lost 6 bases, and 15 bases lay in between. This specimen comes from a study of T-cell memory formation after mild COVID-19. The sequencing sample was made of PBMCs or a T cell subset sorted from them (not recorded which). V and J are TRBV9 and TRBJ1-1, with D possibly matching TRBD1 (5 bases). The origin of this receptor is a man younger than 30 who had mild COVID-19 (a few samples of this study predate the infection). Cell type and time point are not known. The CDR3 DNA follows: TGTGCCAGCAGCGTAGTGGGGGGTCACCACGCTGAAGCTTTCTTT. Translation: CASSVVGGHHAEAFF.